These 9 T cell receptor beta chains share one sample of origin, sequenced in a study of blood T cell repertoires in COVID-19. The data were produced by immunoSEQ multiplex PCR, yet TCRdb's version contains in-frame clones alone and is incomplete. The sample has around 140,000 clones, about 90% seen once; the top ten hold less than 2%. Material for sequencing was peripheral blood. These receptors came from a woman aged 45-65 years with acute or convalescent COVID-19.

A single count supports this clone. CDR3 amino acids: CAISESKTGGDEQYF. The CDR3 nucleotides read TGTGCCATCAGTGAGTCGAAGACAGGGGGCGACGAGCAGTACTTC. The J gene is TRBJ2-7, the V gene TRBV10-3; 10 bases match TRBD1. The ends lost 0 bases at V and 5 bases at J; junction bases unmatched: 4. The CDR3 loop spans 15 amino acids. CDR1 and CDR2 from the germline V gene are ENHRY and SYGVKD.

V usage is TRBV5-1 and J usage is TRBJ1-1; D is perhaps TRBD1 (5 bases). CDR3 size: 16 residues. V was cut by 4 bases and J by 1 base, with 17 bases left in between. The germline V gene has CDR1 SGHRS and CDR2 YFSETQ. The chain's CDR3 is CASSDWTSEPNTEAFF. The CDR3 nucleotides read TGCGCCAGCAGCGACTGGACATCCGAACCGAACACTGAAGCTTTCTTT.

The rearrangement joins TRBV7-8 to TRBJ1-5; the D is unclear. The V end lost 2 bases, the J end lost 0 bases, and 14 bases lay between the germline ends. The CDR3 totals 17 residues. Germline CDR1 SGHVS, CDR2 FQNEAQ. CDR3 coding DNA: TGTGCCAGCAGCTTATATGCGGGAGCTTATAGCAATCAGCCCCAGCATTTT. Its protein is CASSLYAGAYSNQPQHF.

This chain joins TRBV5-5 and TRBJ2-5, with D maybe TRBD2 (6 bases). Trimming removed 2 bases from V and 5 bases from J, with 16 bases in between. This CDR3 is built from 15 residues. The V gene's germline CDR1 is SGHKS and CDR2 YYEKEE (reference sequence). CDR3 loop: CASSLDGGLWETQYF. Written as DNA, the CDR3 is TGTGCCAGCAGCTTAGATGGAGGGTTGTGGGAGACCCAGTACTTC.

The chain couples TRBV6-1 to TRBJ1-5; maybe TRBD1 (5 bases). Trimming removed 4 bases at V and 3 bases at J, with 19 bases between. The CDR3 is 17 amino acids. Germline CDR1 and CDR2: MNHNS and SASEGT. The CDR3 nucleotides are TGTGCCAGCAGTGTAGCCCTCCGGGACTCACACAATCAGCCCCAGCATTTT. It is translated as CASSVALRDSHNQPQHF.

The chain combines TRBV7-6 with TRBJ2-5, with D possibly being TRBD2 (7 bases). The V and J ends lost 2 bases and 5 bases respectively, with 12 bases between them. This CDR3 has 14 residues. Germline V gives CDR1 SGHVS, CDR2 FNYEAQ. This chain's CDR3 is CASSLLGGPETQYF. CDR3 in DNA: TGTGCCAGCAGCTTACTCGGGGGGCCGGAGACCCAGTACTTC.

The chain has TRBV6-6 and TRBJ1-2; 8 bases fit TRBD1. The CDR3 is 15 amino acids. The trim removed 4 bases at V and 5 bases at J, leaving 9 bases unmatched. Germline lookup yields CDR1 MNHNY and CDR2 SVGAGI (reference sequence). The CDR3 sequence is CASSFSQGVGYGYTF. In DNA form, the CDR3 reads TGTGCCAGCAGTTTTTCACAGGGGGTTGGGTATGGCTACACCTTC.

The genes are TRBV9 and TRBJ2-2; 10 positions match TRBD2. The CDR3 sequence is 16 residues long. The V gene's germline CDR1 is SGDLS and CDR2 YYNGEE. J gave up 7 bases and V 0 bases, and 6 bases lay outside the gene matches. The CDR3 loop is CASSVGLAGAVGELFF. CDR3 nucleotides: TGTGCCAGCAGCGTAGGCCTAGCGGGAGCTGTCGGGGAGCTGTTTTTT.

The chain employs TRBV11-2 and TRBJ1-2; D is undetermined. Trimming took 0 bases from V and 2 from J, leaving 4 bases between them. This CDR3 has 13 amino acids. Germline V gives CDR1 SGHAT, CDR2 FQNNGV. CDR3 sequence: CASSLDPNYGYTF. CDR3 sequence (DNA): TGTGCCAGCAGCTTAGATCCAAACTATGGCTACACCTTC. Combining the CDR3 with reference TRBV11-2 and TRBJ1-2 gives the whole variable domain EAGVAQSPRYKIIEKRQSVAFWCNPISGHATLYWYQQILGQGPKLLIQFQNNGVVDDSQLPKDRFSAERLKGVDSTLKIQPAKLEDSAVYLCASSLDPNYGYTFGSGTRLTVV.